The 4 T cell receptor beta chains below were found in one sample sequenced in a study of memory CD4+ T cells and cytomegalovirus serostatus. Data came from immunoSEQ multiplex PCR; TCRdb stores just in-frame clones and leaves some out. In the table there are tens of thousands of clones, 82% of which are singletons. Single viable CD3+CD4+CD8-CD45RO+ cells were sorted as the memory CD4+ T cells. The sequenced material came from memory CD4+ T cells from blood. These receptors were collected from an adult in good health and CMV-seronegative.

J is TRBJ1-1 and V is TRBV6-5, with 7 bases matching TRBD1. The V gene's germline CDR1 is MNHEY and CDR2 SVGAGI. This CDR3 region has 14 residues. Trimming took 4 bases from V and 1 from J; bases not matched to a gene: 3. The CDR3 loop reads CASSFAGGNTEAFF. The CDR3 DNA reads TGTGCCAGCAGTTTCGCAGGGGGGAACACTGAAGCTTTCTTT.

This clone appeared a single time. The chain is built from TRBV2 and TRBJ2-1; a weak D match, TRBD1 (5 bases). Germline assignment: CDR1 SNHLY and CDR2 FYNNEI. With 6 bases removed from V and 7 bases from J, the gap between germline ends came to 13 bases. The CDR3 consists of 13 residues. The CDR3 loop is CASRIQNRNEQFF. Here the CDR3 DNA reads TGTGCCAGCAGGATCCAAAACAGGAATGAGCAGTTCTTC. The whole variable domain, filled in from reference TRBV2 and TRBJ2-1, reads EPEVTQTPSHQVTQMGQEVILRCVPISNHLYFYWYRQILGQKVEFLVSFYNNEISEKSEIFDDQFSVERPDGSNFTLKIRSTKLEDSAMYFCASRIQNRNEQFFGPGTRLTVL.

This chain uses TRBV10-1 with TRBJ2-7; D remains ambiguous. Per the germline V gene, CDR1 is WNHNN and CDR2 is SYGVQD (reference sequence). The CDR3 totals 14 residues. V gave up 8 bases and J gave up 0 bases, with 14 bases separating them. As DNA, the CDR3 is TGCGCCAGCGATTGTGGCCTGTTCTCCTACGAGCAGTACTTC. Protein product: CASDCGLFSYEQYF.

The chain employs TRBV6-5 and TRBJ1-4, with D uncertain. This CDR3 contains 15 residues. From germline, CDR1 is MNHEY and CDR2 SVGAGI. V was clipped by 0 bases and J by 0 bases, with 5 bases between them. The CDR3 nucleotides read TGTGCCAGCAGTTACTCGCGTACAACTAATGAAAAACTGTTTTTT. Translated, it gives CASSYSRTTNEKLFF.